This T cell receptor (beta chain) was identified in a study of CD8 T cells in Susac syndrome (dated by TCRdb to between 2018 and 2020). Study-level background: The study used repertoire sequencing to test whether antigen drove CD8+ T cell activation and differentiation in Susac syndrome.

RNA was extracted using the RNeasy kit, and about 0.5 to 1 microgram was reverse transcribed with random hexamers. The immunoSEQ multiplex PCR assay, covering 54 Vbeta and 13 Jbeta segments, was used to amplify TCR beta CDR3 regions. To correct PCR amplification bias, a synthetic template baseline was used for both primer optimization and computational correction. Processing in the source paper ran as follows. Reads were annotated to V, D and J genes per IMGT and analyzed with immunoSEQ Analyzer, keeping only productive sequences. Clonality was computed as one minus Shannon entropy normalized by log2 of the number of productive unique sequences. Public and private clones were assessed among the 100 most prevalent clones of each patient and control. A clone was defined as Susac-specific if it was absent from the healthy and MS cohorts, from roughly 980 published viral clones and from other ImmuneACCESS disease sequences. TCRdb reanalyzed the raw reads on its own, using fastp at Q25 for trimming and MiXCR for clone calling, and kept in-frame beta chains. Records with the same CDR3 protein are collapsed into one entry carrying the most frequent genes and DNA. TCRdb assigned the V and J calls; the authors' analysis was not used. The sample table lists about 200,000 distinct CDR3 sequences, 95% of them with a count of one. The top ten clonotypes cover approximately 0.08% of the sample.

The CDR3 has 14 amino acids, counting the end cysteine and phenylalanine. The retained sequence is limited to the CDR3, 42 bases, with the frame set at the first base. CDR1 and CDR2, per the germline V gene (reference sequence), are GTSNPN and SVGIG. Here V drops 2 bases and J drops 7 bases, and the junction holds 8 bases not matched to any gene. Peripheral blood CD8+ and CD4+ T cells from healthy donors, Susac syndrome patients and multiple sclerosis patients were profiled using high-throughput TCR beta sequencing. Multiple sclerosis controls were treatment-naive patients with stable or active relapsing-remitting disease fulfilling revised McDonald criteria. Bulk CD8+ and CD4+ T cells were purified by magnetic negative isolation, while CD8+ TEMRA cells were enriched using FACS. Blood was collected in EDTA tubes and processed within 24 hours, with PBMCs isolated through density gradient centrifugation. PBMCs intended for TCR sequencing were cryopreserved in liquid nitrogen and were subsequently thawed in a 37 degrees C water bath. The sorted or isolated CD4+, CD8+ and CD8+ TEMRA cells had a purity of 90% or higher.

Results and caveats for the whole study, not just this receptor: The number of individuals in the TCR sequencing and HLA analysis was recognized as being relatively small.

Comment on this clonotype: Its antigen remains undetermined. No per-base quality is available; no much larger clone lies one base away.

The chain was built from TRBV30 and TRBJ2-1; the junction holds 7 bases that match TRBD2. The specimen was CD4+ T cells from PBMCs. This receptor was obtained from a human donor with multiple sclerosis. The CDR3 region has the sequence CAWSRAGTRNEQFF. The DNA sequence is TGTGCCTGGAGTAGAGCGGGGACGAGGAATGAGCAGTTCTTC.